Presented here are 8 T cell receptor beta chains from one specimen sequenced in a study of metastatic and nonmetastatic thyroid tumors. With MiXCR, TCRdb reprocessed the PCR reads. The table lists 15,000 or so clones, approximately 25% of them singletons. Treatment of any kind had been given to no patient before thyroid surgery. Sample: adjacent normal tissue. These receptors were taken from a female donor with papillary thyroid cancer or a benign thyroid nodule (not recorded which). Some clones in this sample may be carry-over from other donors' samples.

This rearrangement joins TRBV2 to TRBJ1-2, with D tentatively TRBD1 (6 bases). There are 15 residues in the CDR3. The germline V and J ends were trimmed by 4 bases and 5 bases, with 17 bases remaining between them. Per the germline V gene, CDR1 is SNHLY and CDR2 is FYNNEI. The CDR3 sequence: CASSGLRGGGYGYTF. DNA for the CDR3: TGTGCCAGCAGTGGTTTAAGAGGGGGTGGTTATGGCTACACCTTC.

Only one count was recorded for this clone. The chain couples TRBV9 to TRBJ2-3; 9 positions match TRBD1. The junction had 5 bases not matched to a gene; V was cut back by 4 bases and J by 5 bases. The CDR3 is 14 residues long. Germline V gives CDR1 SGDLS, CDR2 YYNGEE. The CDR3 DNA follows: TGTGCCAGCAGCCCCGGGACAGGGATAGATACGCAGTATTTT. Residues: CASSPGTGIDTQYF.

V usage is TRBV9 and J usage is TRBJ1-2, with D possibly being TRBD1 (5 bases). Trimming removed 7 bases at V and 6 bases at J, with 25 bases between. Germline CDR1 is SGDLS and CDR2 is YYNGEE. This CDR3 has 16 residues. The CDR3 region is CASAPGGAGKIHGYTF. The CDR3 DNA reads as TGTGCCAGCGCCCCCGGAGGGGCAGGGAAGATCCATGGCTACACCTTC.

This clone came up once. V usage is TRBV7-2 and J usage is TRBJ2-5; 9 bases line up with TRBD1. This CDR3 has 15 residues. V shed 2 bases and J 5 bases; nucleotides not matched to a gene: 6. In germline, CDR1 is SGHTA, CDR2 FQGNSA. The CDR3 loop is CASSLLGQGTETQYF. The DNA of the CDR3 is TGTGCCAGCAGCTTACTGGGACAGGGAACCGAGACCCAGTACTTC.

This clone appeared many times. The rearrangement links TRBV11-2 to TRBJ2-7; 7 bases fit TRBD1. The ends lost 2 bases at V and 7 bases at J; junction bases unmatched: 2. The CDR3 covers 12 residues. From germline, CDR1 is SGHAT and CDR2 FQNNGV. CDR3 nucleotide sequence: TGTGCCAGCAGCTTAACAGGGGCTGAGCAGTACTTC. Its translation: CASSLTGAEQYF.

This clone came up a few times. The CDR3 sequence is CASRDIIFYEQYF. CDR3 nucleotides: TGTGCCAGCAGAGACATAATCTTCTACGAGCAGTACTTC. The chain is built from TRBV6-4 and TRBJ2-7; D gene ambiguous. Between the trimmed V and J ends, which lost 6 bases and 3 bases, there was a span of 12 bases. The CDR3 has 13 amino acids. The germline V gene encodes CDR1 MRHNA and CDR2 SNTAGT.

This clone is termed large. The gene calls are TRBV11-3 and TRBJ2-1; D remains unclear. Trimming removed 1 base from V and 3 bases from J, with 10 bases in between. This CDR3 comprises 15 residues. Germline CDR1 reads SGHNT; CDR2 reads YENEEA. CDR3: CASSLGPPGYNEQFF. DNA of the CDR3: TGTGCCAGCAGCTTAGGCCCGCCGGGCTACAATGAGCAGTTCTTC.

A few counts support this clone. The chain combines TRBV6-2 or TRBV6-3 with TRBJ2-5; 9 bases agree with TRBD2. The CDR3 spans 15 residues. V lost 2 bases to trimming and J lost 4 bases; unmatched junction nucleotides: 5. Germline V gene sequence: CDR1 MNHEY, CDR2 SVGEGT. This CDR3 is CASSYAAGGRETQYF. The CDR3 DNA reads TGTGCCAGCAGTTACGCTGCGGGAGGGCGAGAGACCCAGTACTTC.